Listed below are T cell receptor beta chains from one sample, sequenced in a study of OX40 agonist ivuxolimab in advanced cancers. Some clones are missing from TCRdb's copy, which holds only in-frame ones; the method was immunoSEQ multiplex PCR. This table has about 32,000 clones, around 81% appearing once. The specimen comprised CD4+ or CD8+ T cells sorted from blood, sampled in a trial of the OX40 agonist ivuxolimab. Receptors were obtained from an adult with an advanced solid tumor such as melanoma, head and neck, liver or kidney cancer. The CDR3 runs from the conserved cysteine through the conserved F or W. A D gene is named only where the DNA matches it firmly. Some rows mark clone size as missing; the rest say once, few, many or name a class of expanded clone.

d_call j_call clone_size v_call cdr3_aa cdr3_nt
NA TRBJ1-4 NA TRBV28 CASRSGTSEEKLFF TGTGCCAGCAGATCCGGGACCTCGGAAGAAAAACTGTTTTTT
TRBD1 TRBJ2-5 NA TRBV7-3 CASSLDRGETQYF TGTGCCAGCAGCTTAGACAGGGGAGAGACCCAGTACTTC
NA TRBJ1-5 NA TRBV28 CASRAEYSNQPQHF TGTGCCAGCAGGGCCGAGTATAGCAATCAGCCCCAGCATTTT
TRBD2 TRBJ2-3 NA TRBV4-1 CASSQDGLATDTQYF TGCGCCAGCAGCCAAGACGGACTAGCGACAGATACGCAGTATTTT
NA TRBJ1-2 NA TRBV5-4 CASSSLPGKTYGYTF TGTGCCAGCAGTAGTTTACCAGGAAAGACCTATGGCTACACCTTC
NA TRBJ1-1 NA TRBV7-9 CASGSSNTEAFF TGTGCCAGCGGCAGTTCGAACACTGAAGCTTTCTTT
NA TRBJ1-2 NA TRBV11-3 CASSLERLRDYGYTF TGTGCCAGCAGCTTAGAACGATTAAGGGACTATGGCTACACCTTC
NA TRBJ1-1 NA TRBV20-1 CSPYRDSEAFF TGCAGTCCATACCGGGACTCTGAAGCTTTCTTT
TRBD1 TRBJ2-7 NA TRBV11-2 CASSYGQGRMYEQYF TGTGCCAGCAGCTACGGACAGGGGCGGATGTACGAGCAGTACTTC
NA TRBJ1-5 NA TRBV2 CASRQDSNQPQHF TGTGCCAGCAGACAGGATAGCAATCAGCCCCAGCATTTT
NA TRBJ2-1 once TRBV5-4 CASTATRDISGNEQFF TGTGCCAGCACCGCCACCCGGGACATTTCCGGCAATGAGCAGTTCTTC
NA TRBJ1-3 NA TRBV4-3 CASSQDRGARGNTIYF TGCGCCAGCAGCCAAGATCGGGGGGCGCGGGGAAACACCATATATTTT
NA TRBJ1-1 NA TRBV11-2 CASSLGQAVNTEAFF TGTGCCAGCAGCTTAGGACAGGCCGTGAACACTGAAGCTTTCTTT
NA TRBJ2-5 NA TRBV7-9 CASSLGREVKTQYF TGTGCCAGCAGCTTAGGCAGGGAGGTGAAGACCCAGTACTTC
NA TRBJ1-1 few TRBV5-1 CASSIRGQTEAFF TGCGCCAGCAGCATAAGGGGACAAACTGAAGCTTTCTTT
NA TRBJ2-1 NA TRBV9 CASSAAGSGLSYNEQFF TGTGCCAGCAGCGCCGCGGGGTCGGGGCTTTCGTACAATGAGCAGTTCTTC
TRBD2 TRBJ2-7 NA TRBV2 CASSDLAGGDSYEQYF TGTGCCAGCAGTGACCTAGCGGGGGGAGACTCCTACGAGCAGTACTTC
NA TRBJ2-7 NA TRBV6-5 CASTSPWNEQYF TGTGCCAGCACCTCCCCGTGGAACGAGCAGTACTTC
TRBD2 TRBJ2-2 NA TRBV9 CASSAGLAVTGELFF TGTGCCAGCAGCGCGGGACTAGCGGTGACCGGGGAGCTGTTTTTT
NA TRBJ2-6 NA TRBV2 CASRRSGANVLTF TGTGCCAGCAGGCGTTCTGGGGCCAACGTCCTGACTTTC
TRBD1 TRBJ2-7 NA TRBV27 CASTRVGTGVDEQYF TGTGCCAGCACTCGAGTGGGGACAGGGGTCGACGAGCAGTACTTC
NA TRBJ2-5 NA TRBV7-2 CASSPGVETQYF TGTGCCAGCAGCCCCGGCGTAGAGACCCAGTACTTC
TRBD1 TRBJ2-7 once TRBV7-9 CASSLTGQAPYEQYF TGTGCCAGCAGCTTGACGGGACAGGCCCCCTACGAGCAGTACTTC
NA TRBJ1-2 NA TRBV7-2 CASSLDYRYGYTF TGTGCCAGCAGCTTAGATTACCGCTATGGCTACACCTTC
TRBD1 TRBJ2-7 NA TRBV27 CASSKSGQVFHEQYF TGTGCCAGCAGTAAATCGGGACAGGTGTTCCACGAGCAGTACTTC
TRBD1 TRBJ1-6 NA TRBV5-6 CASSLWQGASYNSPLHF TGTGCCAGCAGCTTGTGGCAGGGGGCGTCCTATAATTCACCCCTCCACTTT
NA TRBJ2-7 NA TRBV7-3 CASSLKGQGSYEQYF TGTGCCAGCAGCTTAAAAGGGCAAGGCTCCTACGAGCAGTACTTC
TRBD1 TRBJ2-1 NA TRBV2 CASSGQGGTYNEQFF TGTGCCAGCAGTGGACAGGGGGGAACCTACAATGAGCAGTTCTTC